One and the same sample provided the 21 T cell receptor beta chains below, sequenced in a study of untreated major depressive disorder. Sequenced by immunoSEQ multiplex PCR; TCRdb stores in-frame clones only, minus some. Of about 21,000 clones detected, over 85% appear once; the ten largest clones hold around 0.45%. Sequencing input: CD4+ T cells from PBMCs. All receptors derive from a woman aged 40 to 50 in good health.

This clone was recorded a few times. CDR3 amino acids: CAISEYRGSGYTF. The CDR3 nucleotides are TGTGCCATCAGTGAATATAGGGGGTCGGGCTACACCTTC. The genes are TRBV10-3 and TRBJ1-2; D may be TRBD1 (6 bases). The CDR3 length is 13 residues. The ends were cut back, 3 bases at V and 8 bases at J, with 13 bases in the middle. CDR1 and CDR2 from the germline V gene are ENHRY and SYGVKD.

The chain combines TRBV12-5 with TRBJ2-1; possibly TRBD1 or TRBD2 for D (5 bases each). CDR1 is LGHNT and CDR2 is FRNRAP in the germline V gene. V was clipped by 10 bases and J by 7 bases, with 17 bases between them. The CDR3 runs 13 residues. CDR3 loop: CATTKGSRNEQFF. The CDR3 bases are TGTGCTACCACGAAGGGGAGTAGGAATGAGCAGTTCTTC.

This chain connects TRBV5-1 to TRBJ2-2; TRBD1 is a possible D gene (5 bases). Trimming removed 2 bases from V and 4 bases from J, with 9 bases in between. There are 14 residues in the CDR3. Germline V CDR1 and CDR2: SGHRS, YFSETQ. CDR3 region: CASSLGRATGELFF. In DNA form, the CDR3 reads TGCGCCAGCAGCTTAGGCAGGGCCACCGGGGAGCTGTTTTTT.

This clone was seen a few times. The V and J genes are TRBV25-1 and TRBJ1-1; D ambiguous. This CDR3 has 11 amino acids. Trimming pared 3 bases from V and 10 bases from J, leaving 9 bases between. The V gene's germline CDR1 is MGHDK and CDR2 SYGVNS. As DNA, the CDR3 is TGTGCCAGCAGTGAGAAGGCCGGAGCTTTCTTT. This gives the protein CASSEKAGAFF.

This chain connects TRBV23-1 to TRBJ1-6, with D perhaps TRBD1 (5 bases). TRBV23-1 is reported as an ORF; its role is uncertain. The CDR3 is 13 amino acids. The CDR3 bases are TGCAGTCTGAACAGGCGTTCTAATTCACCCCTCCACTTT. This encodes CSLNRRSNSPLHF.

This chain connects TRBV4-3 to TRBJ1-1, with D unresolved. V dropped 4 bases and J dropped 5 bases, with 14 bases sitting between them. Germline V CDR1 and CDR2: LGHNA, YSLEER. The CDR3 runs to 14 residues. DNA of the CDR3: TGCGCCAGCAGCCTAGGAGGGTTGGGGACTGAAGCTTTCTTT. Its translation is CASSLGGLGTEAFF.

This sequence joins TRBV14 and TRBJ1-2; D is unresolved. Trimming removed 5 bases from V and 4 bases from J, with 11 bases in between. Germline-derived CDR1 and CDR2 are SGHDN and FVKESK. The CDR3 is made up of 13 amino acids. The CDR3 DNA reads TGTGCCAGCAGCGCCGGGTCCTCCTATGGCTACACCTTC. Amino acid sequence: CASSAGSSYGYTF. Filled out from reference TRBV14 and TRBJ1-2, the complete variable domain reads EAGVTQFPSHSVIEKGQTVTLRCDPISGHDNLYWYRRVMGKEIKFLLHFVKESKQDESGMPNNRFLAERTGGTYSTLKVQPAELEDSGVYFCASSAGSSYGYTFGSGTRLTVV.

The chain couples TRBV10-3 to TRBJ1-1, with 7 bases aligning to TRBD1. This CDR3 has 14 residues. V gave up 6 bases and J gave up 1 base; unmatched junction bases: 5. CDR1 is ENHRY, CDR2 SYGVKD, per germline. This CDR3 is CAISPRQGNTEAFF. CDR3 in DNA: TGTGCCATCAGCCCCCGACAGGGGAACACTGAAGCTTTCTTT.

The chain is built from TRBV5-1 and TRBJ2-3, with a tentative D call TRBD1 (5 bases). The V end lost 0 bases, the J end lost 1 base, and 9 bases lay between the germline ends. The CDR3 has 15 residues. Germline V gives CDR1 SGHRS, CDR2 YFSETQ. Here the CDR3 DNA reads TGCGCCAGCAGCTTGGAAGGGGCAGGCACAGATACGCAGTATTTT. Encoded protein: CASSLEGAGTDTQYF.

This clone was observed a single time. V gene TRBV6-6 combines with J gene TRBJ2-3; 13 bases align to TRBD2. The CDR3 is 16 residues long. Unmatched junction bases numbered 11, after V lost 10 bases and J lost 4 bases. CDR1 and CDR2 from the germline V gene are MNHNY and SVGAGI (reference sequence). CDR3 region: CATRTSGRGWSDTQYF. Written as DNA, the CDR3 is TGTGCCACCAGGACTAGCGGGAGAGGTTGGTCAGATACGCAGTATTTT.

The rearrangement links TRBV7-3 to TRBJ1-1; perhaps TRBD1 as D (5 bases). The germline V gene has CDR1 SGHTA and CDR2 FQGTGA. V lost 3 bases to trimming and J lost 3 bases, with 8 bases between them. The CDR3 sequence is 13 residues long. CDR3 bases: TGTGCCAGCAGCTTGGGAGGGGACACTGAAGCTTTCTTT. It yields the protein CASSLGGDTEAFF.

The chain carries TRBV7-9 and TRBJ1-3, with 12 bases lining up with TRBD1. Per germline, CDR1 SEHNR and CDR2 FQNEAQ (reference sequence). Germline trimming cut 4 bases from V and 2 bases from J; bases unmatched to any gene: 3. The CDR3 extends over 16 amino acids. DNA of the CDR3: TGTGCCAGCAGCTGGGGACAGGGGGCTGCTGGAAACACCATATATTTT. This codes for CASSWGQGAAGNTIYF.

This chain links TRBV7-3 with TRBJ1-1; tentatively, D is TRBD1 (6 bases). The V gene's germline CDR1 is SGHTA and CDR2 FQGTGA. Trimming pared 5 bases from V and 4 bases from J, leaving 14 bases between. The CDR3 runs 14 residues. CDR3 coding DNA: TGTGCCAGCAGCCTACAGGGTGTCGGCACTGAAGCTTTCTTT. Translation: CASSLQGVGTEAFF.

This chain connects TRBV12-5 to TRBJ2-1; no clear D gene. CDR1 and CDR2 (germline): LGHNT, FRNRAP. V lost 2 bases to trimming and J lost 6 bases, with 8 bases between them. This CDR3 contains 13 residues. CDR3: CASGLSAGNEQFF. The CDR3 DNA reads TGTGCTAGTGGTTTGTCGGCCGGCAATGAGCAGTTCTTC. Together with reference TRBV12-5 and TRBJ2-1, the CDR3 gives the full variable domain: DARVTQTPRHKVTEMGQEVTMRCQPILGHNTVFWYRQTMMQGLELLAYFRNRAPLDDSGMPKDRFSAEMPDATLATLKIQPSEPRDSAVYFCASGLSAGNEQFFGPGTRLTVL.

The rearrangement joins TRBV2 to TRBJ1-1, with unresolved D. The germline V gene encodes CDR1 SNHLY and CDR2 FYNNEI. V lost 6 bases, J lost 11 bases, and 7 bases lay in between. This CDR3 is built from 9 residues. The CDR3 sequence: CASSAPAFF. CDR3 in DNA: TGTGCCAGCAGCGCCCCGGCTTTCTTT.

V is TRBV28 and J is TRBJ2-5; a possible D gene is TRBD2 (6 bases). The V gene's germline CDR1 is MDHEN and CDR2 SYDVKM. Deletions cut 5 bases from V and 0 bases from J, with 13 bases between. This CDR3 is 15 amino acids long. The chain's CDR3 is CASSAGGAYQETQYF. CDR3 in DNA: TGTGCCAGCAGTGCCGGAGGGGCGTACCAAGAGACCCAGTACTTC.

This clone has a single count. The rearrangement joins TRBV6-1 to TRBJ2-7; D is possibly TRBD2 (5 bases). The germline gives CDR1 MNHNS, CDR2 SASEGT. The CDR3 is 13 amino acids. Deletions cut 2 bases from V and 3 bases from J, with 8 bases between. CDR3 sequence: CASSETGVYEQYF. The CDR3 DNA is TGTGCCAGCAGTGAAACCGGGGTCTACGAGCAGTACTTC.

The chain links TRBV28 to TRBJ1-2; no definite D call. The CDR3 sequence is 13 residues long. Germline V lookup: CDR1 MDHEN, CDR2 SYDVKM. The V end was cut by 7 bases, the J end by 2 bases, with 11 bases between. CDR3 bases: TGTGCCAGCATGCAGCCGAACAACTATGGCTACACCTTC. Its protein product is CASMQPNNYGYTF.

The CDR3 bases are TGTGCCAGCAGCTTGGGACCCCCTGGCGGGGGTGGGACAGATACGCAGTATTTT. Its translation: CASSLGPPGGGGTDTQYF. The V gene is TRBV5-6, the J gene TRBJ2-3, with 7 bases identical to TRBD2. Germline V gene data show CDR1 as SGHDT and CDR2 as YYEEEE. The trim removed 0 bases at V and 3 bases at J, leaving 13 bases unmatched. The CDR3 covers 18 residues.

This chain joins TRBV19 and TRBJ2-3; 9 bases match TRBD2. Germline V gives CDR1 LNHDA, CDR2 SQIVND (reference sequence). This CDR3 comprises 16 residues. The V and J ends lost 6 bases and 0 bases, in that order; junction bases with no gene match: 7. CDR3 bases: TGTGCCAGTAGGAGGGCGGGACTAGCTAGCACAGATACGCAGTATTTT. Translation gives CASRRAGLASTDTQYF.

CDR3 in amino acids: CASSEAPATWVDTQYF. CDR3 in DNA: TGTGCCAGCAGTGAAGCCCCGGCTACTTGGGTGGATACGCAGTATTTT. V is TRBV6-1 and J is TRBJ2-3; no clear D gene. CDR3 size: 16 residues. CDR1 and CDR2 (germline): MNHNS, SASEGT. V was cut by 0 bases and J by 6 bases, with 16 bases left in between.